The present entry profiles one T cell receptor (beta chain) with its context. The CDR3 runs to 16 residues. Trimming stripped 0 bases from V and 0 bases from J, with 9 bases between. Per the germline V gene, CDR1 is LNHDA and CDR2 is SQIVND (reference sequence). Using immunoSEQ multiplex PCR, the repertoire was profiled, and TCRdb retains in-frame clones only, with some absent. The sample carries tens of thousands of clones, about nine tenths recorded once. This entry comes from a study of a mutant IDH1 vaccine in newly diagnosed glioma. Time point here: baseline, week 1 (first vaccination visit). Treatment noted: pre-vaccination baseline after standard-of-care therapy.

V and J are TRBV19 and TRBJ1-3; the D is unclear. The material sequenced was PBMCs, taken from a glioma patient treated with radiotherapy, temozolomide or both. The clonotype comes from a man over 45 with glioma. CDR3: CASSIDLRSSGNTIYF. CDR3 in DNA: TGTGCCAGTAGTATAGATCTAAGGAGCTCTGGAAACACCATATATTTT.